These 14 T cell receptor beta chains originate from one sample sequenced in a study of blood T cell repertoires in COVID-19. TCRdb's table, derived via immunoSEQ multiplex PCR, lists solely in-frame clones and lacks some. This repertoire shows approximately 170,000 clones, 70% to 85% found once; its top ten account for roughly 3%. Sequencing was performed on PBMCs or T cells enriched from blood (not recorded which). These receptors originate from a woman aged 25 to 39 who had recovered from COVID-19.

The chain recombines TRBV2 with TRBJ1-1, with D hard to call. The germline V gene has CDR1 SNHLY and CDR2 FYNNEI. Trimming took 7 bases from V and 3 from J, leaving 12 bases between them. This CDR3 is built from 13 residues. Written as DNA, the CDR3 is TGTGCCAGCACCCTCGTCGGGGACACTGAAGCTTTCTTT. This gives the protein CASTLVGDTEAFF.

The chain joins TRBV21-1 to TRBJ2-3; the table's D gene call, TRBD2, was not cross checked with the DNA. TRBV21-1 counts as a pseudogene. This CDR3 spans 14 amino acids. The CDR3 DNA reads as TGTGCCAGCAGCCAAAAGCGGGAGAGGGATACGCAGTATTTT. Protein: CASSQKRERDTQYF.

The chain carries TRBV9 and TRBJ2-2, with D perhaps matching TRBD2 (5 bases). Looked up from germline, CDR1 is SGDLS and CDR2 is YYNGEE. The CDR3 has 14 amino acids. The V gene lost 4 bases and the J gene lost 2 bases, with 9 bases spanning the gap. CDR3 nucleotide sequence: TGTGCCAGCAGCCTACGACTAAACACCGGGGAGCTGTTTTTT. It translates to CASSLRLNTGELFF.

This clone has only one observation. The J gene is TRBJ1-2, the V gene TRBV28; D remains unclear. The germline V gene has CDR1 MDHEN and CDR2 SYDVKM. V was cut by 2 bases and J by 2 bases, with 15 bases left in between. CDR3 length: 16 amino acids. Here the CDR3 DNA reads TGTGCCAGCAGTTTAAACGAAAACCTAATCAACTATGGCTACACCTTC. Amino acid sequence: CASSLNENLINYGYTF.

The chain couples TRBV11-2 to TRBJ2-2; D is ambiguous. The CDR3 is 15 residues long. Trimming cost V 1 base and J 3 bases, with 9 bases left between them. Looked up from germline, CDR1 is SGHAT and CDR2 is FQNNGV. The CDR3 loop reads CASSLVGLYTGELFF. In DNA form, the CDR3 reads TGTGCCAGCAGCTTAGTGGGCCTTTACACCGGGGAGCTGTTTTTT.

CDR3 residues: CASSPGGTNTGELFF. CDR3 DNA sequence: TGTGCCAGCAGCCCCGGGGGGACGAACACCGGGGAGCTGTTTTTT. J is TRBJ2-2 and V is TRBV7-6, with 7 bases that match TRBD2. This CDR3 has 15 amino acids. CDR1 is SGHVS and CDR2 is FNYEAQ in the germline V gene. With V trimmed by 5 bases and J by 0 bases, 3 bases remained unmatched.

The CDR3 loop reads CAASGQGASSNQPQHF. The DNA for the CDR3 is TGCGCCGCAAGCGGACAGGGGGCTAGTAGCAATCAGCCCCAGCATTTT. The rearrangement joins TRBV10-2 to TRBJ1-5; 11 bases agree with TRBD1. CDR3 size: 16 residues. Germline lookup yields CDR1 WSHSY and CDR2 SAAADI. J lost 0 bases, V lost 11 bases, and 9 bases had no gene match.

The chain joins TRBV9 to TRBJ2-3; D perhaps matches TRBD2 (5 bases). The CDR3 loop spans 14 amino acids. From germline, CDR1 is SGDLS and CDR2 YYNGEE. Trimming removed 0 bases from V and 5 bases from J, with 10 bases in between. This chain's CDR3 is CASSVVSAGDTQYF. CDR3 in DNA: TGTGCCAGCAGCGTAGTCTCGGCGGGAGATACGCAGTATTTT.

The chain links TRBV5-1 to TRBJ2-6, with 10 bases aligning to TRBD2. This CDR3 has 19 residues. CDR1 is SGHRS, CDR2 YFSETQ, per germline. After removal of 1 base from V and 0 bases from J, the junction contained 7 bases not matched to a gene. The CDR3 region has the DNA TGCGCCAGCAGCTTGTCTAGCGGGGGACCCAGCTCTGGGGCCAACGTCCTGACTTTC. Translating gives CASSLSSGGPSSGANVLTF.

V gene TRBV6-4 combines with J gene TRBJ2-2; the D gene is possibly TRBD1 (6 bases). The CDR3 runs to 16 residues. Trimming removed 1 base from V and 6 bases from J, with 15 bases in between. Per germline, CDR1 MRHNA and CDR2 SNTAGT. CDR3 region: CASSDWFRQAAGELFF. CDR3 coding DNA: TGTGCCAGCAGTGACTGGTTTAGACAGGCTGCCGGGGAGCTGTTTTTT.

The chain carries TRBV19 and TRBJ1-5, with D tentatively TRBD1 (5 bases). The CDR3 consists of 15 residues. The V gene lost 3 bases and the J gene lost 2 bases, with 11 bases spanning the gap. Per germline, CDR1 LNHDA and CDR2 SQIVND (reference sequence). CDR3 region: CASSILGAGNQPQHF. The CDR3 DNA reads TGTGCCAGTAGTATTTTAGGGGCCGGCAATCAGCCCCAGCATTTT.

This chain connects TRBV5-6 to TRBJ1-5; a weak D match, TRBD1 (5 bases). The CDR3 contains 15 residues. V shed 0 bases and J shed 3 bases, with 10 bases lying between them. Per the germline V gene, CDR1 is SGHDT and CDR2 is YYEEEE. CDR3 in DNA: TGTGCCAGCAGCTTGGCGGGGGGAATCAATCAGCCCCAGCATTTT. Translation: CASSLAGGINQPQHF.

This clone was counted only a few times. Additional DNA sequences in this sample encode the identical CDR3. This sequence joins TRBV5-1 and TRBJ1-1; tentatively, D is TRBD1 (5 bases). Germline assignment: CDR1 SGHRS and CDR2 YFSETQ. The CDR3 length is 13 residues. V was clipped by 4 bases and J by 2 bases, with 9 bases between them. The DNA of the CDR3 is TGCGCCAGCAGCCCCCAGGGAAACACTGAAGCTTTCTTT. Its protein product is CASSPQGNTEAFF.

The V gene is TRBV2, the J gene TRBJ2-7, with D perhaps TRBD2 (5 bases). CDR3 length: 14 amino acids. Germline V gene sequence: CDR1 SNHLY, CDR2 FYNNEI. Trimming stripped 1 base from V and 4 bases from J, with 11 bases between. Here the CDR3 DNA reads TGTGCCAGCAGTGAAGGAGGGATTGGGTACGAGCAGTACTTC. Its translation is CASSEGGIGYEQYF.